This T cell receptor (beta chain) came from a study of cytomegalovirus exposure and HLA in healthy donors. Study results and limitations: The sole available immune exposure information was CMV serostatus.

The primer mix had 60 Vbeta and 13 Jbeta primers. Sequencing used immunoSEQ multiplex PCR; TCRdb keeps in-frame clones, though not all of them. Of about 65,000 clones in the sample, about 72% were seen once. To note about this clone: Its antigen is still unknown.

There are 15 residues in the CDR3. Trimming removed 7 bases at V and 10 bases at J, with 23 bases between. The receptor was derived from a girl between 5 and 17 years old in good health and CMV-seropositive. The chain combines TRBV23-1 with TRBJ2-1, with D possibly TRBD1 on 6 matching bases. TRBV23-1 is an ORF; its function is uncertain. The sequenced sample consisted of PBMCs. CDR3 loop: CASKQGSGFCVEQFF. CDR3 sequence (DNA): TGCGCCAGCAAACAGGGTTCGGGATTTTGCGTAGAGCAGTTCTTC.